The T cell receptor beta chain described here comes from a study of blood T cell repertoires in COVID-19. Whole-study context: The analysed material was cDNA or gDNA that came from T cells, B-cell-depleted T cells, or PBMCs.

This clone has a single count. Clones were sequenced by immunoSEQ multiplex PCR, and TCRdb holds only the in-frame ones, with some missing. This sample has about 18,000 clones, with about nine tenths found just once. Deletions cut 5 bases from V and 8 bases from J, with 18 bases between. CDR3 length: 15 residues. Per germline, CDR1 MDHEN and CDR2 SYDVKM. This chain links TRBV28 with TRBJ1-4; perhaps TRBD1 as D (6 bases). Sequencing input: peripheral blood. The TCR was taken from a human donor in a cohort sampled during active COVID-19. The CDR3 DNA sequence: TGTGCCAGCAGTCTTGAGGGGGGGCCGTCGGAAAAACTGTTTTTT. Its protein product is CASSLEGGPSEKLFF.